The 18 T cell receptor beta chains given below trace back to one sample, sequenced in a study of blood T cell repertoires in COVID-19 (dated by TCRdb to about 2020). Library prep was done by the immunoSEQ multiplex PCR assay. TCRdb re-hosts the immuneACCESS table, in-frame sequences only. Its copies lack some clones; in the studies checked, an unresolved V gene accounts for under half of them, and the cause for the rest is not known. This sample gives 85,000 to 130,000 clones in total; about 86% of them show up just once. The top ten clonotypes cover about 3.3% of the sample. Sequences were obtained from peripheral blood. These receptors all come from a woman aged 80 or older with active or convalescent COVID-19.

The rearrangement uses TRBV24-1 and TRBJ2-3; the match to TRBD1 covers 9 bases. CDR3 length: 13 amino acids. The germline gives CDR1 KGHDR, CDR2 SFDVKD. V trimming: 6 bases; J trimming: 7 bases; junction bases outside the gene matches: 4. The CDR3, as DNA: TGTGCCACCAGTTTGGGACAGGGCCATACGCAGTATTTT. Protein sequence: CATSLGQGHTQYF.

The chain recombines TRBV7-6 with TRBJ2-1; D possibly corresponds to TRBD1 (6 bases). V was cut by 1 base and J by 7 bases, with 14 bases left in between. CDR3 length equals 15 residues. Germline lookup yields CDR1 SGHVS and CDR2 FNYEAQ. The CDR3 DNA sequence: TGTGCCAGCAGCTTAGGACCCTACAGGGTTAATGAGCAGTTCTTC. Translating gives CASSLGPYRVNEQFF.

The chain recombines TRBV5-3 with TRBJ2-3; perhaps TRBD2 as D (6 bases). TRBV5-3 is assigned to the ORF class and has an uncertain function. This CDR3 is 17 amino acids long. The germline V and J ends were trimmed by 0 bases and 2 bases, with 16 bases remaining between them. The CDR3: CARSLVPWGRTTDTQYF. The CDR3 nucleotides are TGTGCCAGAAGCTTGGTCCCTTGGGGGAGGACCACAGATACGCAGTATTTT.

The chain recombines TRBV18 with TRBJ1-6; 7 nucleotides agree with TRBD1. The length of the CDR3 is 15 residues. The trim removed 6 bases at V and 8 bases at J, leaving 10 bases unmatched. The germline V gene has CDR1 KGHSH and CDR2 LQKENI. CDR3 sequence: CASSQNRDSDSPLHF. CDR3 sequence (DNA): TGTGCCAGCTCCCAGAACCGGGACAGTGATTCACCCCTCCACTTT.

This chain uses TRBV9 with TRBJ2-7; TRBD2 matches at 7 bases. After removal of 0 bases from V and 0 bases from J, the junction contained 0 bases not matched to a gene. The CDR3 totals 14 residues. CDR1 and CDR2 (germline): SGDLS, YYNGEE. The CDR3 DNA reads TGTGCCAGCAGCGTAGGGGACTACTCCTACGAGCAGTACTTC. It specifies CASSVGDYSYEQYF.

CDR3 residues: CASSRGQGAGGYTF. The CDR3 nucleotides read TGTGCCAGCAGTCGGGGACAGGGGGCTGGGGGCTACACCTTC. V gene TRBV7-2 combines with J gene TRBJ1-2; 12 nucleotides line up with TRBD1. Germline CDR1 and CDR2: SGHTA and FQGNSA. The CDR3 consists of 14 residues. The trim removed 6 bases at V and 8 bases at J, leaving 7 bases unmatched.

This clone was observed at least ten times. The chain recombines TRBV30 with TRBJ1-1, with D possibly TRBD1 on 6 matching bases. The germline V gene encodes CDR1 GTSNPN and CDR2 SVGIG (reference sequence). Trimming stripped 3 bases from V and 7 bases from J, with 12 bases between. The CDR3 consists of 12 residues. CDR3 coding DNA: TGTGCCTGGAGGGGCTACAGGGATGAAGCTTTCTTT. Its protein is CAWRGYRDEAFF.

There are a few counts of this clone. The rearrangement uses TRBV7-2 and TRBJ1-1, with D unclear. The V and J ends lost 5 bases and 3 bases respectively, with 13 bases between them. Per germline, CDR1 SGHTA and CDR2 FQGNSA. This CDR3 is built from 14 residues. The CDR3 region is CASSPRLYDTEAFF. In DNA form, the CDR3 reads TGTGCCAGCAGCCCGAGACTTTATGACACTGAAGCTTTCTTT.

This clone has more than one count but fewer than ten. The chain has TRBV9 and TRBJ1-6; 10 positions agree with TRBD1. Germline lookup yields CDR1 SGDLS and CDR2 YYNGEE. The CDR3 extends over 14 amino acids. Losses at the gene ends were 3 bases for V and 8 bases for J; bases not matched to a gene: 2. The CDR3 region is CASSAGQGDSPLHF. CDR3 in DNA: TGTGCCAGCAGCGCCGGACAGGGGGATTCACCCCTCCACTTT.

The rearrangement links TRBV28 to TRBJ1-1; D remains unclear. V lost 7 bases, J lost 1 base, and 10 bases lay in between. The germline V gene encodes CDR1 MDHEN and CDR2 SYDVKM. This CDR3 spans 13 amino acids. CDR3 nucleotide sequence: TGTGCCAGCACCCGCCCGGGGAACACTGAAGCTTTCTTT. Protein product: CASTRPGNTEAFF.

This rearrangement joins TRBV19 to TRBJ2-7, with D possibly TRBD1 on 6 matching bases. The CDR3 consists of 12 residues. Per the germline V gene, CDR1 is LNHDA and CDR2 is SQIVND (reference sequence). The germline V and J ends were trimmed by 6 bases and 5 bases, with 11 bases remaining between them. The CDR3 protein is CASRGGFHEQYF. The CDR3, as DNA: TGTGCCAGTAGAGGGGGATTTCACGAGCAGTACTTC.

The chain joins TRBV7-3 to TRBJ2-2; D not resolved. This CDR3 comprises 13 residues. V dropped 3 bases and J dropped 5 bases, with 7 bases sitting between them. Germline V gene data show CDR1 as SGHTA and CDR2 as FQGTGA. This chain's CDR3 is CASSFQSTGELFF. As DNA, the CDR3 is TGTGCCAGCAGCTTCCAGTCGACCGGGGAGCTGTTTTTT.

This clone was counted a single time. This chain links TRBV6-5 with TRBJ2-5, with TRBD2 matching 7 bases. Germline V gene lookup returns CDR1 MNHEY and CDR2 SVGAGI. The ends lost 2 bases at V and 7 bases at J; junction bases unmatched: 10. This CDR3 is 15 amino acids long. CDR3 residues: CASSYGAGLEGTQYF. The CDR3, as DNA: TGTGCCAGCAGTTACGGAGCGGGGCTAGAAGGGACCCAGTACTTC.

The rearrangement joins TRBV5-4 to TRBJ2-3; D possibly corresponds to TRBD2 (5 bases). CDR1 and CDR2 from the germline V gene are SGHNT and YYREEE (reference sequence). This CDR3 spans 17 amino acids. V was trimmed by 0 bases and J by 1 base, leaving 15 bases between them. For the CDR3, the DNA is TGTGCCAGCAGCTTGGGGGTAACGGGGTCTGGCACAGATACGCAGTATTTT. Translation gives CASSLGVTGSGTDTQYF.

This chain connects TRBV6-4 to TRBJ1-6; no clear D gene. The CDR3 has 13 residues. Germline CDR1 is MRHNA and CDR2 is SNTAGT. Between the trimmed V and J ends, which lost 3 bases and 10 bases, there was a span of 10 bases. CDR3 bases: TGTGCCAGCAGTGAAGACACTGGCTCACCCCTCCACTTT. Its protein product is CASSEDTGSPLHF.

This clone was detected once. V usage is TRBV9 and J usage is TRBJ2-2; perhaps TRBD1 as D (5 bases). The CDR3 sequence is 15 residues long. V lost 2 bases and J lost 6, with 14 bases in between. In germline, CDR1 is SGDLS, CDR2 YYNGEE. The CDR3 bases are TGTGCCAGCAGCGTTAATTCAGGGATAGCCGGGGAGCTGTTTTTT. Its protein is CASSVNSGIAGELFF.

The gene calls are TRBV5-1 and TRBJ1-2, with TRBD1 matching over 10 bases. The CDR3 is 14 residues long. CDR1 and CDR2 from the germline V gene are SGHRS and YFSETQ. Losses at the gene ends were 5 bases for V and 8 bases for J; bases not matched to a gene: 9. This CDR3 reads CASSLRDRGAGYTF. The CDR3 region has the DNA TGCGCCAGCAGTCTCCGGGACAGGGGTGCCGGCTACACCTTC.

The J gene is TRBJ1-4, the V gene TRBV6-1; weak D call: TRBD1 (6 bases). V dropped 2 bases and J dropped 8 bases, with 12 bases sitting between them. CDR1 MNHNS and CDR2 SASEGT come from the germline V gene. There are 14 residues in the CDR3. CDR3 loop: CASSERGAREKLFF. DNA for the CDR3: TGTGCCAGCAGTGAACGGGGGGCTAGGGAAAAACTGTTTTTT.